This passage covers 31 T cell receptor beta chains from one sample sequenced in a study of blood T cell repertoires in COVID-19. Method: immunoSEQ multiplex PCR; TCRdb's copy keeps in-frame clones and lacks some. This sample has 90,000 to 150,000 clones, with over 75% found just once. Sequenced sample: peripheral blood. All receptors derive from a man at least 80 years old with acute or convalescent COVID-19.

The chain has TRBV5-1 and TRBJ2-3, with a possible D match to TRBD2 (7 bases). Germline V CDR1 and CDR2: SGHRS, YFSETQ. Deletions cut 3 bases from V and 3 bases from J, with 14 bases between. CDR3 length equals 15 residues. CDR3 loop: CASSSLGGETDTQYF. The CDR3 region has the DNA TGCGCCAGCAGCTCTCTAGGGGGGGAGACAGATACGCAGTATTTT.

J is TRBJ1-5 and V is TRBV4-1; D may be TRBD1 (5 bases). V was pared by 1 base and J by 3 bases, with 10 bases between. Germline V gives CDR1 MGHRA, CDR2 YSYEKL. The CDR3 totals 15 residues. The CDR3 DNA follows: TGCGCCAGCAGCCAAGGGGGCCAGGTCAATCAGCCCCAGCATTTT. Protein product: CASSQGGQVNQPQHF.

The chain combines TRBV7-9 with TRBJ1-1; the D gene is possibly TRBD1 (5 bases). CDR1 is SEHNR, CDR2 FQNEAQ, per germline (reference sequence). The CDR3 is 11 residues long. Deletions cut 5 bases from V and 10 bases from J, with 11 bases between. The CDR3 bases are TGTGCCAGCAGCCCGGAGGGGCCAGCTTTCTTT. The encoded protein is CASSPEGPAFF.

V usage is TRBV11-1 and J usage is TRBJ2-1, with D possibly being TRBD2 (7 bases). CDR3 length: 16 amino acids. The germline V and J ends were trimmed by 6 bases and 4 bases, with 19 bases remaining between them. The germline CDR1 and CDR2 sequences are SGHAT and FQDESV (reference sequence). The DNA of the CDR3 is TGTGCCAGCAGAGATCAGGAGGGGGGGCTTTACAATGAGCAGTTCTTC. It is translated as CASRDQEGGLYNEQFF.

V and J are TRBV27 and TRBJ1-2; 7 bases are a match to TRBD1. The CDR3 length is 12 residues. Germline V gives CDR1 MNHEY, CDR2 SMNVEV (reference sequence). After removal of 7 bases from V and 8 bases from J, the junction contained 7 bases not matched to a gene. The CDR3 DNA follows: TGTGCCAGCACAACACAGGGGACCGGCTACACCTTC. This encodes CASTTQGTGYTF.

V gene TRBV6-2 or TRBV6-3 combines with J gene TRBJ1-1; TRBD1 aligns across 8 bases. V trimming: 2 bases; J trimming: 6 bases; junction bases outside the gene matches: 8. The CDR3 extends over 15 amino acids. Germline CDR1 is MNHEY and CDR2 is SVGEGT. CDR3 sequence reads: CASSYLDRDWAEAFF. The CDR3 DNA follows: TGTGCCAGCAGTTACCTGGACAGGGATTGGGCTGAAGCTTTCTTT.

This clone was seen once. This chain links TRBV29-1 with TRBJ1-1; 8 bases align to TRBD1. Germline V CDR1 and CDR2: SQVTM, ANQGSEA. The CDR3 is made up of 12 amino acids. With V trimmed by 5 bases and J by 9 bases, 8 bases remained unmatched. CDR3: CSVKTGDVQAFF. The CDR3 DNA follows: TGCAGCGTTAAGACAGGGGATGTCCAAGCTTTCTTT.

This clone was recorded only once. The J gene is TRBJ1-1, the V gene TRBV11-2, with 10 bases matching TRBD1. In germline, CDR1 is SGHAT, CDR2 FQNNGV. The CDR3 sequence is 16 residues long. The ends lost 0 bases at V and 5 bases at J; junction bases unmatched: 6. CDR3 DNA: TGTGCCAGCAGCTTAGACCCGACAGGGGGCCGTACTGAAGCTTTCTTT. This sequence encodes CASSLDPTGGRTEAFF.

The genes are TRBV7-8 and TRBJ2-7, with 8 bases matching TRBD1. The junction had 9 bases not matched to a gene; V was cut back by 5 bases and J by 3 bases. CDR1 and CDR2 (germline): SGHVS, FQNEAQ. The CDR3 runs to 15 residues. The CDR3 coding sequence is TGTGCCAGCAGCCCCTACCGGACAGGGCTCTACGAGCAGTACTTC. Amino acids: CASSPYRTGLYEQYF.

This chain uses TRBV15 with TRBJ1-2; 7 nucleotides match TRBD1. Germline CDR1 and CDR2: LNHNV and YYDKDF (reference sequence). The ends lost 3 bases at V and 4 bases at J; junction bases unmatched: 11. The CDR3 runs 16 residues. The CDR3: CATSRALGQTFYGYTF. The CDR3, as DNA: TGTGCCACCAGCAGGGCCCTGGGACAGACATTCTATGGCTACACCTTC.

The genes are TRBV3-1 (or the pseudogene TRBV3-2) and TRBJ1-1, with 7 bases lining up with TRBD1. Germline lookup yields CDR1 LGHDT and CDR2 YNNKEL (reference sequence). The V segment lost 3 bases and the J segment 3 bases; nucleotides outside the gene matches: 7. CDR3 length equals 15 residues. CDR3 loop: CASSQPGQWDTEAFF. The CDR3 DNA reads as TGTGCCAGCAGCCAGCCGGGACAGTGGGACACTGAAGCTTTCTTT.

The chain uses TRBV19 and TRBJ1-1, with D perhaps TRBD1 (5 bases). CDR1 is LNHDA and CDR2 is SQIVND in the germline V gene (reference sequence). The CDR3 is 14 amino acids. Trimming removed 5 bases at V and 0 bases at J, with 10 bases between. CDR3 protein: CASSPRTMNTEAFF. In DNA form, the CDR3 reads TGTGCCAGTAGTCCCAGGACAATGAACACTGAAGCTTTCTTT.

V is TRBV4-2 and J is TRBJ1-2; TRBD1 matches 8 bases. V was pared by 1 base and J by 7 bases, with 8 bases of the junction left unmatched. This CDR3 contains 15 residues. CDR1 LGHNA and CDR2 YNFKEQ come from the germline V gene. CDR3 nucleotide sequence: TGTGCCAGCAGCCAAGCCGATCAGGGGGCGCTTGGCTACACCTTC. Translated, it gives CASSQADQGALGYTF.

This chain uses TRBV4-2 with TRBJ2-5, with 15 bases lining up with TRBD2. Germline V CDR1 and CDR2: LGHNA, YNFKEQ. With 5 bases clipped from V and 4 bases from J, the junction kept 5 bases outside the gene matches. The CDR3 runs 16 residues. The CDR3 reads CASSEGLAGGSETQYF. CDR3 coding DNA: TGTGCCAGCAGCGAGGGACTAGCGGGAGGTTCAGAGACCCAGTACTTC.

The chain joins TRBV7-2 to TRBJ1-2; no clear D gene. This CDR3 has 15 residues. Trimming pared 3 bases from V and 2 bases from J, leaving 13 bases between. Germline lookup yields CDR1 SGHTA and CDR2 FQGNSA. CDR3 bases: TGTGCCAGCAGCTTGGGCCGGGGAGTGAACTATGGCTACACCTTC. Amino acid sequence: CASSLGRGVNYGYTF.

V is TRBV18 and J is TRBJ1-1; the D gene is possibly TRBD1 (5 bases). The ends were cut back, 0 bases at V and 5 bases at J, with 16 bases in the middle. In germline, CDR1 is KGHSH, CDR2 LQKENI. This CDR3 is built from 16 residues. The CDR3: CASSPPDTLARTEAFF. CDR3 DNA sequence: TGTGCCAGCTCACCACCGGACACCCTCGCCCGGACTGAAGCTTTCTTT.

This clone appeared a few times. The chain has TRBV18 and TRBJ1-1, with a tentative D call TRBD1 (5 bases). Trimming cost V 2 bases and J 1 base, with 11 bases left between them. Germline V gene lookup returns CDR1 KGHSH and CDR2 LQKENI. This CDR3 is 15 amino acids long. The CDR3 reads CASSPGAGRNTEAFF. CDR3 in DNA: TGTGCCAGCTCACCAGGGGCAGGCAGGAACACTGAAGCTTTCTTT.

This clone was counted only a few times. This sequence joins TRBV7-2 and TRBJ1-1; D ambiguous. Trimming removed 0 bases from V and 5 bases from J, with 13 bases in between. The V gene's germline CDR1 is SGHTA and CDR2 FQGNSA. This CDR3 spans 15 amino acids. The CDR3 DNA sequence: TGTGCCAGCAGCTTAGCAAGCCAAAAGAGGACTGAAGCTTTCTTT. Protein: CASSLASQKRTEAFF.

The chain has TRBV3-1 (or the pseudogene TRBV3-2) and TRBJ1-5; the D is unclear. This CDR3 has 14 amino acids. Germline CDR1 reads LGHDT; CDR2 reads YNNKEL (reference sequence). V dropped 2 bases and J dropped 7 bases, with 12 bases sitting between them. The CDR3, as DNA: TGTGCCAGCAGCCAATTGGGAAGGGAGCAGCCCCAGCATTTT. Its translation: CASSQLGREQPQHF.

The chain carries TRBV5-1 and TRBJ2-3; 9 positions agree with TRBD1. The CDR3 runs 15 residues. CDR1 and CDR2 from the germline V gene are SGHRS and YFSETQ. V was clipped by 4 bases and J by 4 bases; unmatched bases: 7. CDR3 region: CASSAGQGGPDTQYF. The CDR3 region has the DNA TGCGCCAGCAGCGCGGGACAGGGCGGTCCAGATACGCAGTATTTT. Filled out from reference TRBV5-1 and TRBJ2-3, the complete variable domain reads KAGVTQTPRYLIKTRGQQVTLSCSPISGHRSVSWYQQTPGQGLQFLFEYFSETQRNKGNFPGRFSGRQFSNSRSEMNVSTLELGDSALYLCASSAGQGGPDTQYFGPGTRLTVL.

The V and J genes are TRBV5-1 and TRBJ2-7; 8 positions match TRBD1. The junction had 8 bases not matched to a gene; V was cut back by 5 bases and J by 1 base. Germline V gives CDR1 SGHRS, CDR2 YFSETQ. This CDR3 region has 15 residues. The CDR3 nucleotides read TGCGCCAGCAGGTCTGGGGACAGGCTGTCCTACGAGCAGTACTTC. Protein: CASRSGDRLSYEQYF. Drawing the rest from reference TRBV5-1 and TRBJ2-7, the complete variable domain is KAGVTQTPRYLIKTRGQQVTLSCSPISGHRSVSWYQQTPGQGLQFLFEYFSETQRNKGNFPGRFSGRQFSNSRSEMNVSTLELGDSALYLCASRSGDRLSYEQYFGPGTRLTVT.

The chain employs TRBV24-1 and TRBJ2-3, with 7 bases lining up with TRBD1. The CDR3 contains 15 residues. CDR1 KGHDR and CDR2 SFDVKD come from the germline V gene. The V and J ends lost 2 bases and 6 bases, in that order; junction bases with no gene match: 7. In DNA, the CDR3 is TGTGCCACCAGTGATTGGGGCACAGGGGCGGATACGCAGTATTTT. Its protein is CATSDWGTGADTQYF.

The chain employs TRBV19 and TRBJ2-7, with D maybe TRBD1 (5 bases). Germline CDR1 is LNHDA and CDR2 is SQIVND (reference sequence). Trimming took 5 bases from V and 1 from J, leaving 9 bases between them. The CDR3 length is 13 residues. CDR3 DNA: TGTGCCAGTAGTCCCCCAGGGTCCTACGAGCAGTACTTC. As protein: CASSPPGSYEQYF.

This chain links TRBV6-5 with TRBJ1-3; no firm D call. This CDR3 has 15 amino acids. The germline V and J ends were trimmed by 2 bases and 4 bases, with 12 bases remaining between them. Per the germline V gene, CDR1 is MNHEY and CDR2 is SVGAGI. CDR3 protein: CASSYAGLRGNTIYF. The CDR3, as DNA: TGTGCCAGCAGTTACGCAGGTTTGAGAGGAAACACCATATATTTT.

The rearrangement joins TRBV30 to TRBJ1-4, with D tentatively TRBD1 (5 bases). V lost 1 base and J lost 7, with 10 bases in between. This CDR3 region has 13 residues. Germline V gene sequence: CDR1 GTSNPN, CDR2 SVGIG (reference sequence). The CDR3 reads CAWSEWGGEKLFF. The CDR3 nucleotides read TGTGCCTGGAGTGAATGGGGGGGTGAAAAACTGTTTTTT. Drawing the rest from reference TRBV30 and TRBJ1-4, the complete variable domain is SQTIHQWPATLVQPVGSPLSLECTVEGTSNPNLYWYRQAAGRGLQLLFYSVGIGQISSEVPQNLSASRPQDRQFILSSKKLLLSDSGFYLCAWSEWGGEKLFFGSGTQLSVL.

J is TRBJ2-3 and V is TRBV6-6, with 8 bases aligning to TRBD1. V was pared by 5 bases and J by 3 bases, with 4 bases of the junction left unmatched. The length of the CDR3 is 14 residues. Germline CDR1 and CDR2: MNHNY and SVGAGI (reference sequence). The CDR3, as DNA: TGTGCCAGCAGTCCAGGGGGCCGGACAGATACGCAGTATTTT. Residues: CASSPGGRTDTQYF.

The CDR3 loop is CASSDQGATGEQFF. The CDR3 region has the DNA TGTGCCAGCAGTGACCAGGGGGCGACGGGTGAGCAGTTCTTC. The J gene is TRBJ2-1, the V gene TRBV6-4, with 8 nucleotides matching TRBD1. The V gene's germline CDR1 is MRHNA and CDR2 SNTAGT. The CDR3 loop spans 14 amino acids. Trimming at V came to 2 bases and at J to 9 bases, leaving 6 bases not matched to a gene.

V is TRBV6-5 and J is TRBJ1-3; D is possibly TRBD1 (6 bases). Germline V lookup: CDR1 MNHEY, CDR2 SVGAGI. Trimming took 6 bases from V and 0 from J, leaving 12 bases between them. This CDR3 is 15 amino acids long. CDR3: CASRRTASSGNTIYF. The CDR3, as DNA: TGTGCCAGCAGGAGGACAGCCTCCTCTGGAAACACCATATATTTT.

The chain uses TRBV5-1 and TRBJ1-4; 7 bases line up with TRBD1. CDR3 length equals 15 residues. V lost 3 bases and J lost 6; bases outside the gene matches: 8. CDR1 is SGHRS and CDR2 is YFSETQ in the germline V gene. CDR3 sequence: CASSSGQGVDEKLFF. DNA of the CDR3: TGCGCCAGCAGCTCCGGGCAGGGGGTCGATGAAAAACTGTTTTTT.

The V call is TRBV21-1, the J call TRBJ2-3; the D call in the table, TRBD2, was not verified against the DNA. TRBV21-1 is recorded as a pseudogene. The CDR3 is made up of 15 amino acids. CDR3 sequence (DNA): TGTGCCAGCAGCCATCTAGAATTCGGCACAGATACGCAGTATTTT. Protein: CASSHLEFGTDTQYF.

The V call is TRBV3-1 (or the pseudogene TRBV3-2), the J call TRBJ2-7; D might be TRBD1 (6 bases). Trimming pared 1 base from V and 6 bases from J, leaving 7 bases between. The CDR3 contains 12 residues. Germline loops: CDR1 LGHDT, CDR2 YNNKEL (reference sequence). The CDR3 loop is CASSQGGPEQYF. The CDR3, as DNA: TGTGCCAGCAGCCAAGGGGGGCCCGAGCAGTACTTC.